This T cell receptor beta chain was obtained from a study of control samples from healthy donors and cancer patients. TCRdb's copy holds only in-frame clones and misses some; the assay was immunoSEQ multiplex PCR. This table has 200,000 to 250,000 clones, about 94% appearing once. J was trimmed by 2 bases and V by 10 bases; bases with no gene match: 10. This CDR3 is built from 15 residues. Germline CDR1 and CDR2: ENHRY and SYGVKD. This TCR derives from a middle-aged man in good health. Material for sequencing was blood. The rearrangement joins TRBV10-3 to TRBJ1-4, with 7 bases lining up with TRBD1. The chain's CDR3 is CATATGLATNEKLFF. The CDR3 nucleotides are TGTGCCACCGCGACAGGGTTGGCGACTAATGAAAAACTGTTTTTT.